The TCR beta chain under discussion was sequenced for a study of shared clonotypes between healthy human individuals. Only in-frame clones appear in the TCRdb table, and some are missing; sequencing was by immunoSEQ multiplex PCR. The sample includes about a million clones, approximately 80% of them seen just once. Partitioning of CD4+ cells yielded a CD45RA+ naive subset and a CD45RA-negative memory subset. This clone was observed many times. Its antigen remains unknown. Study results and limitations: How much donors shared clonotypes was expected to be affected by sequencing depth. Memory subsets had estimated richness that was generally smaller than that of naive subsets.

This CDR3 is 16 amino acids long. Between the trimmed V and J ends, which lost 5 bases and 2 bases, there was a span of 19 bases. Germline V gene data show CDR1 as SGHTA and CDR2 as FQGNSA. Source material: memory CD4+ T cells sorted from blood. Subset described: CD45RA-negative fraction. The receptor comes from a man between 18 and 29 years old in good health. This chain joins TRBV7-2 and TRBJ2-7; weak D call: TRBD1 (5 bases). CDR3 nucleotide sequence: TGTGCCAGCAGCCTCCAGTCAGTAGGGGCAGCCTACGAGCAGTACTTC. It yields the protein CASSLQSVGAAYEQYF. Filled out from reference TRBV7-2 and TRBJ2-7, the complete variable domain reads GAGVSQSPSNKVTEKGKDVELRCDPISGHTALYWYRQSLGQGLEFLIYFQGNSAPDKSGLPSDRFSAERTGGSVSTLTIQRTQQEDSAVYLCASSLQSVGAAYEQYFGPGTRLTVT.